This TCR beta chain is from a study of blood T cells in healthy people across ages. Overall study results and limits: Among long-lived donors, naive CD4+ cells were more numerous and diversity higher than in aged donors. Among T cells, TCR beta diversity per million cells dropped roughly linearly as age rose.

Alongside a J-beta primer mix, a sample-barcoded 5' primer served in a second PCR lasting roughly 6 to 11 cycles. Each single sample gave us at least 2.5 million CDR3-containing paired-end reads. TCRdb passed the 5' RACE reads through MiXCR, listing each CDR3 protein once. Here the sample spans about 640,000 distinct CDR3 sequences, approximately 50% being singletons. The sample holds a few counts of this clonotype. Its target is unknown. The CDR3 extends over 12 amino acids. CDR1 is SQVTM, CDR2 ANQGSEA, per germline. The sequencing sample was made of blood. The origin of this receptor is a man in his sixties in good health. The chain recombines TRBV29-1 with TRBJ2-7, with 8 bases that match TRBD1. The J call may be faulty, since TRBJ2-5 better matches the DNA end. CDR3 loop: CSVAQGGETQYF. CDR3 coding DNA: TGCAGCGTTGCACAGGGGGGAGAGACCCAGTACTTC.